These 19 T cell receptor beta chains came from one sample sequenced in a study of CD8 T cells in Susac syndrome. Random hexamers were used to reverse transcribe roughly 0.45 to 1 ug of RNA. One entry per CDR3 protein, called by TCRdb with MiXCR from the immunoSEQ multiplex PCR reads. Of approximately 87,000 distinct CDR3 sequences in the sample, about 96% were seen once. Sample: CD8+ T cells from PBMCs. Every receptor here comes from a human donor with Susac syndrome.

In its sample, this clonotype was seen once. This rearrangement joins TRBV7-9 to TRBJ2-5, with 11 bases fitting TRBD2. V lost 2 bases and J lost 1; bases outside the gene matches: 3. This CDR3 is 16 amino acids long. Germline CDR1 reads SEHNR; CDR2 reads FQNEAQ (reference sequence). Written as DNA, the CDR3 is TGTGCCAGCAGCTTATGGGGACTAGCGGTCCAAGAGACCCAGTACTTC. Translated: CASSLWGLAVQETQYF.

This clonotype was counted a single time. The J gene is TRBJ2-7, the V gene TRBV20-1; no clear D. Trimming stripped 1 base from V and 5 bases from J, with 12 bases between. Germline values: CDR1 DFQATT, CDR2 SNEGSKA (reference sequence). The CDR3 runs to 13 residues. The CDR3 bases are TGCAGTGCTAGAGGCGAATCGGACCACGAGCAGTACGTC. Amino acid sequence: CSARGESDHEQYV.

This clonotype was counted only a few times. V and J are TRBV9 and TRBJ1-1; 8 bases fit TRBD1. Trimming cost V 2 bases and J 1 base; bases outside gene matches: 1. Looked up from germline, CDR1 is SGDLS and CDR2 is YYNGEE. This CDR3 spans 14 amino acids. This chain's CDR3 is CASSVGTGNTEAFF. The CDR3 nucleotides read TGTGCCAGCAGCGTCGGGACAGGGAACACTGAAGCTTTCTTT. Filled out from reference TRBV9 and TRBJ1-1, the complete variable domain reads DSGVTQTPKHLITATGQRVTLRCSPRSGDLSVYWYQQSLDQGLQFLIQYYNGEERAKGNILERFSAQQFPDLHSELNLSSLELGDSALYFCASSVGTGNTEAFFGQGTRLTVV.

The chain carries TRBV13 and TRBJ1-2; the match to TRBD1 covers 7 bases. J was trimmed by 2 bases and V by 5 bases; bases with no gene match: 5. Germline V lookup: CDR1 PRHDT, CDR2 FYEKMQ (reference sequence). The CDR3 runs 14 residues. Written as DNA, the CDR3 is TGTGCCAGCAGCGGTACAGGGGCCAACTATGGCTACACCTTC. It translates to CASSGTGANYGYTF.

This chain connects TRBV29-1 to TRBJ1-2, with unresolved D. With 7 bases removed from V and 3 bases from J, the gap between germline ends came to 15 bases. This CDR3 spans 13 amino acids. Germline CDR1 SQVTM, CDR2 ANQGSEA. CDR3 DNA sequence: TGCAGCGCCGACCTGACAATTGACTATGGCTACACCTTC. Protein product: CSADLTIDYGYTF. Full variable domain (missing parts from reference TRBV29-1 and TRBJ1-2): SAVISQKPSRDICQRGTSLTIQCQVDSQVTMMFWYRQQPGQSLTLIATANQGSEATYESGFVIDKFPISRPNLTFSTLTVSNMSPEDSSIYLCSADLTIDYGYTFGSGTRLTVV.

J is TRBJ2-5 and V is TRBV28; TRBD2 aligns across 7 bases. The J segment lost 7 bases and the V segment lost 6 bases, leaving 8 bases of the junction unmatched. The CDR3 runs to 13 residues. CDR1 and CDR2 from the germline V gene are MDHEN and SYDVKM. This CDR3 reads CASSPQGRGTQYF. The CDR3 nucleotides read TGTGCCAGCAGCCCCCAAGGGAGGGGGACCCAGTACTTC.

V gene TRBV2 combines with J gene TRBJ2-3; 8 nucleotides match TRBD2. The germline gives CDR1 SNHLY, CDR2 FYNNEI. The ends lost 7 bases at V and 2 bases at J; junction bases unmatched: 11. This CDR3 has 16 residues. CDR3 protein: CASMGVAGSDTDTQYF. The CDR3 DNA reads as TGTGCCAGCATGGGGGTAGCGGGGTCCGACACAGATACGCAGTATTTT.

This sequence joins TRBV18 and TRBJ2-3; weak D call: TRBD1 (6 bases). Trimming cost V 4 bases and J 2 bases, with 13 bases left between them. The CDR3 extends over 15 amino acids. Looked up from germline, CDR1 is KGHSH and CDR2 is LQKENI. This CDR3 reads CASSHRDTYTDTQYF. DNA for the CDR3: TGTGCCAGCTCACACCGGGACACATACACAGATACGCAGTATTTT. The variable domain in full, completed from reference TRBV18 and TRBJ2-3, reads NAGVMQNPRHLVRRRGQEARLRCSPMKGHSHVYWYRQLPEEGLKFMVYLQKENIIDESGMPKERFSAEFPKEGPSILRIQQVVRGDSAAYFCASSHRDTYTDTQYFGPGTRLTVL.

The rearrangement joins TRBV13 to TRBJ2-5; either TRBD1 or TRBD2 may supply D (5 bases each). The CDR3 runs 14 residues. Germline V gene sequence: CDR1 PRHDT, CDR2 FYEKMQ (reference sequence). V was clipped by 3 bases and J by 4 bases, with 12 bases between them. The CDR3 reads CASSLGPNLETQYF. The CDR3 nucleotides are TGTGCCAGCAGCTTGGGACCGAATCTAGAGACCCAGTACTTC.

The chain joins TRBV15 to TRBJ2-7, with 8 bases matching TRBD2. V was clipped by 3 bases and J by 4 bases; unmatched bases: 2. Germline values: CDR1 LNHNV, CDR2 YYDKDF (reference sequence). The CDR3 is 13 residues long. CDR3 region: CATSSSGKYEQYF. Here the CDR3 DNA reads TGTGCCACCAGCAGTAGCGGGAAGTACGAGCAGTACTTC.

V gene TRBV12-3 or TRBV12-4 combines with J gene TRBJ2-1; D is ambiguous. Trimming took 0 bases from V and 7 from J, leaving 4 bases between them. CDR3 length: 12 residues. Written as DNA, the CDR3 is TGTGCCAGCAGTTTAGCAGGGAATGAGCAGTTCTTC. Amino acid sequence: CASSLAGNEQFF.

V gene TRBV6-2 or TRBV6-3 combines with J gene TRBJ1-5, with D unclear. The CDR3 spans 14 residues. Germline V gene lookup returns CDR1 MNHEY and CDR2 SVGEGT. Trimming shortened V by 4 bases and J by 9 bases, and 16 bases separated the two germline ends. CDR3 in amino acids: CASSWTLLETPQHF. In DNA form, the CDR3 reads TGTGCCAGCAGTTGGACGCTTTTGGAGACGCCCCAGCATTTT.

The chain couples TRBV7-9 to TRBJ2-2; 8 bases fit TRBD2. The CDR3 sequence is 14 residues long. V was clipped by 2 bases and J by 7 bases; unmatched bases: 3. CDR1 is SEHNR and CDR2 is FQNEAQ in the germline V gene (reference sequence). As DNA, the CDR3 is TGTGCCAGCAGCTTACTAGCGGGTGACGGGGAGCTGTTTTTT. It specifies CASSLLAGDGELFF. Drawing the rest from reference TRBV7-9 and TRBJ2-2, the complete variable domain is DTGVSQNPRHKITKRGQNVTFRCDPISEHNRLYWYRQTLGQGPEFLTYFQNEAQLEKSRLLSDRFSAERPKGSFSTLEIQRTEQGDSAMYLCASSLLAGDGELFFGEGSRLTVL.

This sequence joins TRBV11-2 and TRBJ2-7; D is unresolved. Per germline, CDR1 SGHAT and CDR2 FQNNGV. Deletions cut 2 bases from V and 0 bases from J, with 2 bases between. The CDR3 has 12 amino acids. The CDR3 sequence is CASSLPSYEQYV. The CDR3 DNA is TGTGCCAGCAGCTTACCCTCCTACGAGCAGTACGTC.

The V gene is TRBV11-1, the J gene TRBJ2-1; D unclear. This CDR3 has 18 residues. V dropped 1 base and J dropped 0 bases, with 16 bases sitting between them. The germline V gene encodes CDR1 SGHAT and CDR2 FQDESV (reference sequence). CDR3 residues: CASSLGWNRLSSYNEQFF. Here the CDR3 DNA reads TGTGCCAGCAGCTTAGGTTGGAATCGCCTCAGCTCCTACAATGAGCAGTTCTTC.

The gene calls are TRBV7-6 and TRBJ2-1, with 16 bases lining up with TRBD2. CDR1 SGHVS and CDR2 FNYEAQ come from the germline V gene. The ends lost 7 bases at V and 2 bases at J; junction bases unmatched: 23. CDR3 size: 23 residues. In DNA form, the CDR3 reads TGTGCCAGCACCTCCTCCGACAGGTTTAGCGGGACTAGCGGGAGGGCCCCCTACAATGAGCAGTTCTTC. Its protein is CASTSSDRFSGTSGRAPYNEQFF.

The V and J genes are TRBV7-9 and TRBJ2-7, with 8 bases that match TRBD1. The CDR3 runs 12 residues. CDR1 and CDR2 (germline): SEHNR, FQNEAQ (reference sequence). After removal of 5 bases from V and 6 bases from J, the junction contained 3 bases not matched to a gene. CDR3 residues: CASSRGQGEQYF. The DNA of the CDR3 is TGTGCCAGCAGCCGCGGACAGGGCGAGCAGTACTTC.

V gene TRBV29-1 combines with J gene TRBJ2-7; TRBD1 aligns across 8 bases. From germline, CDR1 is SQVTM and CDR2 ANQGSEA. The CDR3 loop spans 13 amino acids. V shed 6 bases and J 4 bases; nucleotides not matched to a gene: 8. The CDR3 nucleotides read TGCAGCGTAAGGACAGGGAATGGTTACGAGCAGTACTTC. Its translation is CSVRTGNGYEQYF.

V usage is TRBV7-9 and J usage is TRBJ2-7; D is unresolved. Deletions cut 5 bases from V and 0 bases from J, with 14 bases between. Germline assignment: CDR1 SEHNR and CDR2 FQNEAQ (reference sequence). The CDR3 consists of 15 residues. The CDR3 bases are TGTGCCAGCAGCACCTTTGGGTCCGACTCCTACGAGCAGTACTTC. Protein sequence: CASSTFGSDSYEQYF.